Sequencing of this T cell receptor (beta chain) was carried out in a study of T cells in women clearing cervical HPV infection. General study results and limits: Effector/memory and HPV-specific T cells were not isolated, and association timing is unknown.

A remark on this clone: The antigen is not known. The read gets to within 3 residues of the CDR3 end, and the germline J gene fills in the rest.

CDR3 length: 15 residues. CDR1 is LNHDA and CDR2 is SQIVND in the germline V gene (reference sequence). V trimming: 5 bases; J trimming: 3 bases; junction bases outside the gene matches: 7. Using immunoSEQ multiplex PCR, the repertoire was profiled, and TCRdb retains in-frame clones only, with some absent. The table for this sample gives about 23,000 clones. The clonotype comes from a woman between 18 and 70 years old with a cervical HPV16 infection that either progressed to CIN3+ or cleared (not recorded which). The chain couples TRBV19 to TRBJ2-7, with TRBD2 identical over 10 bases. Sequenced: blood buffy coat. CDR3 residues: CASSDLAGVVYEQYF. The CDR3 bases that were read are TGTGCCAGTAGTGATCTAGCGGGAGTTGTCTACGAG.